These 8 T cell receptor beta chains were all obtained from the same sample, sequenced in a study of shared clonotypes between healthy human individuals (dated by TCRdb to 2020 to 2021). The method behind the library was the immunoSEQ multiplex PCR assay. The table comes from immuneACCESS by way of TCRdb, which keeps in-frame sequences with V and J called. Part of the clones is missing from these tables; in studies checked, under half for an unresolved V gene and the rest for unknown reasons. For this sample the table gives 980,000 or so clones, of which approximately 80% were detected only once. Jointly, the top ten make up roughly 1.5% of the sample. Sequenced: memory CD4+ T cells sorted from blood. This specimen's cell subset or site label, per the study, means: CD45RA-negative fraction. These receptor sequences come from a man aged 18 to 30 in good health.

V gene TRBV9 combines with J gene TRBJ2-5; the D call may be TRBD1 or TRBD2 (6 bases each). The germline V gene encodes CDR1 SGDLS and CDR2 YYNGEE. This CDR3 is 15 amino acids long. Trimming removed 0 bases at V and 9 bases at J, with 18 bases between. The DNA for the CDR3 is TGTGCCAGCAGCGTAGGGGGACACCGTACGGGGGCCCAGTACTTC. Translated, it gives CASSVGGHRTGAQYF.

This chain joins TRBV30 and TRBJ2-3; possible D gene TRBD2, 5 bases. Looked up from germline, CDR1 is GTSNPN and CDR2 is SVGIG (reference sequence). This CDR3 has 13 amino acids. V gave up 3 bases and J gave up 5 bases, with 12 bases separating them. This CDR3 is CAWRWVGVDTQYF. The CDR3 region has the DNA TGTGCCTGGAGATGGGTGGGAGTAGATACGCAGTATTTT.

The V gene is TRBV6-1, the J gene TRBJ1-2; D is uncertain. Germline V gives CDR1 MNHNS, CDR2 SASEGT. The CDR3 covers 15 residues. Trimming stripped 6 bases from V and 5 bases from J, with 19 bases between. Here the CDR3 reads CASSPSVVSQYGYTF. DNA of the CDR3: TGTGCCAGCAGCCCTTCGGTCGTTAGTCAGTATGGCTACACCTTC.

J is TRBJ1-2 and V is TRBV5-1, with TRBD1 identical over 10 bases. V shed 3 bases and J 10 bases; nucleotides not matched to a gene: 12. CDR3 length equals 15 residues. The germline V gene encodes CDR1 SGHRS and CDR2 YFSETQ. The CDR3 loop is CASSSDRGTGEVYTF. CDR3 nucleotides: TGCGCCAGCAGCTCCGACCGCGGGACAGGGGAGGTCTACACCTTC.

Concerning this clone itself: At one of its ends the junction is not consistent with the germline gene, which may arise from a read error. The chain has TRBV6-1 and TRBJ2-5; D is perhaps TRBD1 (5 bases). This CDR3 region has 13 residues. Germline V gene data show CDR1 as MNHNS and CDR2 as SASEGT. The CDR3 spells CASSGVSGSYRHF. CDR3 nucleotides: TGTGCCAGCAGTGGGGTTTCAGGGTCCTACAGGCACTTC.

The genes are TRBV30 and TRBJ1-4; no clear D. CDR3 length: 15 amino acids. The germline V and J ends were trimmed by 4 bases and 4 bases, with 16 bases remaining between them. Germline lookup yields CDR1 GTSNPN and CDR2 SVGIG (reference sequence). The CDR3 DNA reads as TGTGCCTGGACCCTCGGCGTAGTCCTTAATGAAAAACTGTTTTTT. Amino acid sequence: CAWTLGVVLNEKLFF.

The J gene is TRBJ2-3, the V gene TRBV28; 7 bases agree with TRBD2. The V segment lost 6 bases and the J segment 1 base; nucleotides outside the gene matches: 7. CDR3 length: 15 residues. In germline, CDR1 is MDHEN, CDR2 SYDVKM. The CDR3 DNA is TGTGCCAGCAGAGCAGCAGCGGGGCGCACAGATACGCAGTATTTT. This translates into CASRAAAGRTDTQYF.

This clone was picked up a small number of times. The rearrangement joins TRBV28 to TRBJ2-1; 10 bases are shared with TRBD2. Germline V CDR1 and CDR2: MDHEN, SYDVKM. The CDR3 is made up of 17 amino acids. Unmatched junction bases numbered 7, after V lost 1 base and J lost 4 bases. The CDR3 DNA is TGTGCCAGCAGTTTATTGGTGACTAGCGGGCCATACAATGAGCAGTTCTTC. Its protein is CASSLLVTSGPYNEQFF.